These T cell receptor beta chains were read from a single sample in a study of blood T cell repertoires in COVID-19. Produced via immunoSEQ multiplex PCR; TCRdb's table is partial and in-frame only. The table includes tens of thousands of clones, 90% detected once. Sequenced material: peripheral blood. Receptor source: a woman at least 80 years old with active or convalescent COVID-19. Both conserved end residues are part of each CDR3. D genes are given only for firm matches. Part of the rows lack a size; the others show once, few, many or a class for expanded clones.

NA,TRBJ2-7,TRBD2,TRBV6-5,TGTGCCAGCAGTTACCGCCGGGGGGGCCCCTACGAGCAGTACTTC,CASSYRRGGPYEQYF
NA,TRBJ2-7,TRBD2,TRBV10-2,TGCGCCAGCAGTGAAACTAGCGGGGGAGCCTACGAGCAGTACTTC,CASSETSGGAYEQYF
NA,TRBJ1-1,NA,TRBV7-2,TGTGCCAGCAGCACCCCCAGGGGGAACACTGAAGCTTTCTTT,CASSTPRGNTEAFF
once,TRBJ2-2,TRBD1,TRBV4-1,TGCGCCAGCAGCCAAACCCGGGACAGAAGGAACACCGGGGAGCTGTTTTTT,CASSQTRDRRNTGELFF
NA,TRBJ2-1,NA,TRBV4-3,TGCGCCAGCAGCCAAGACAGGTCCTTGTCCTACAATGAGCAGTTCTTC,CASSQDRSLSYNEQFF
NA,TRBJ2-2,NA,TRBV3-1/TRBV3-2,TGTGCCAGCAGCCAAGTCCGGGGGTTCACCGGGGAGCTGTTTTTT,CASSQVRGFTGELFF
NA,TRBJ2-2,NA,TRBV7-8,TGTGCCAGCAGCTTAGGTTCGACTCACACCGGGGAGCTGTTTTTT,CASSLGSTHTGELFF
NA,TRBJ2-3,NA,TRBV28,TGTGCCAGCAGTCCCTTCCTAGATGCGCAGTATTTT,CASSPFLDAQYF
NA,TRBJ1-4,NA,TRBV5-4,TGTGCCAGCAGCCCGGCGGCTAATGAAAAACTGTTTTTT,CASSPAANEKLFF
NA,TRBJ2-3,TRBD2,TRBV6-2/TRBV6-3,TGTGCCAGCAGTACTAGCGGGGGGGCCAAGGATACGCAGTATTTT,CASSTSGGAKDTQYF
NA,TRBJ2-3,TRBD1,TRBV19,TGTGCCAGTAGTATCGGGGACAGGGCGGGAGATACGCAGTATTTT,CASSIGDRAGDTQYF
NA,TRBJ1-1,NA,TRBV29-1,TGCAGCGTTGAGAGGATGAACACTGAAGCTTTCTTT,CSVERMNTEAFF
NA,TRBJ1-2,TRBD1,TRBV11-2,TGTGCCAGCAGCTTAATAGGGACAGCCAACTATGGCTACACCTTC,CASSLIGTANYGYTF
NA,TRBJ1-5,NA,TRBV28,TGTGCCAGCAGTTTACTCGATCCGAGGGGGATCGGTGGGGCCCAGCATTTT,CASSLLDPRGIGGAQHF
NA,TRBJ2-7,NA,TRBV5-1,TGCGCCAGCAGCCGCGGCTACGAGCAGTACTTC,CASSRGYEQYF
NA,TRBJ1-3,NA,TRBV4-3,TGCGCCAGCAGCCAAGGACAGTCCTCTGGAAACACCATATATTTT,CASSQGQSSGNTIYF
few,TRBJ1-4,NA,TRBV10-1,TGCGCCAGCAGTGCGGAAACAGCCCCACCTAATGAAAAACTGTTTTTT,CASSAETAPPNEKLFF
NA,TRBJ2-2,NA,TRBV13,TGTGCCAGCAGCTTAGGCGGCACCGGGGAGCTGTTTTTT,CASSLGGTGELFF
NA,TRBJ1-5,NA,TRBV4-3,TGCGCCAGCAGCCGGACTTGGGCCAGCTACAATCAGCCCCAGCATTTT,CASSRTWASYNQPQHF
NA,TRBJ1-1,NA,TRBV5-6,TGTGCCAGCAGCACGGGGGGGGCGGGTTACCCTGAAGCTTTCTTT,CASSTGGAGYPEAFF
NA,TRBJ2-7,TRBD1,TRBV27,TGTGCCAGCAGATTGGCAGGACAGGTCCCCCCCGTGGACGAGCAGTACTTC,CASRLAGQVPPVDEQYF
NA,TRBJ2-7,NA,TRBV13,TGTGCCAGCAGCTTAGTCGGGATTGGGGATTTCTACGAGCAGTACTTC,CASSLVGIGDFYEQYF
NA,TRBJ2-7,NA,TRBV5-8,TGTGCCAGCCCCGGGAGTAACGAGCAGTACTTC,CASPGSNEQYF
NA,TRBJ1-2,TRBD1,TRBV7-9,TGTGCCAGCAGCTCTGACAGGGGTTTGAGGTATGGCTACACCTTC,CASSSDRGLRYGYTF
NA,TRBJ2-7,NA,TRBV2,TGTGCCAGCAGACCGGGGTGGGCTCCCTACGAGCAGTACTTC,CASRPGWAPYEQYF
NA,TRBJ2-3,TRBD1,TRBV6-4,TGTGCCAGCTTACAACCGGGACAGGAGCTACAAGGGACAGATACGCAGTATTTT,CASLQPGQELQGTDTQYF
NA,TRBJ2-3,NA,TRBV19,TGTGCCAGTAGTAGGAGGGAGATAACAGATACGCAGTATTTT,CASSRREITDTQYF
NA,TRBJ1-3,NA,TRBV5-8,TGTGCCAGCAGCTTGACCGGGTCTGGAAACACCATATATTTT,CASSLTGSGNTIYF
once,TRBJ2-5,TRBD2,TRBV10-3,TGTGCCATCAGTGAGCCCACCGGCGGGGGGCGAGAGACCCAGTACTTC,CAISEPTGGGRETQYF
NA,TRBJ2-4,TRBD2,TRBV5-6,TGTGCCAGCAGCTCTACTAGCGGGGGGGCTTTAGCCAAAAACATTCAGTACTTC,CASSSTSGGALAKNIQYF
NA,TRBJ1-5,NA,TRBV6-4,TGTGCCAGCAGAAAAGGGACATCGGCTAATCAGCCCCAGCATTTT,CASRKGTSANQPQHF
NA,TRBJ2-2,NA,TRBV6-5,TGTGCCAGCAGCAGGGGCGTCTTACCCGGGGAGCTGTTTTTT,CASSRGVLPGELFF
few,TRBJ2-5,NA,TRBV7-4,TGTGCCAGCAGCCCCCAAGATTCAGGGGGGCGCCAAGAGACCCAGTACTTC,CASSPQDSGGRQETQYF
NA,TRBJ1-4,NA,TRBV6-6,TGTGCCAGCAGGGTGGCACAGGGTGATGAAAAACTGTTTTTT,CASRVAQGDEKLFF
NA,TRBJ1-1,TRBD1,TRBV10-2,TGCGCCAGCTCCACAGGGGGCCCCAACACTGAAGCTTTCTTT,CASSTGGPNTEAFF
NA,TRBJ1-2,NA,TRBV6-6,TGTGCCAGCGTCGGGGAAGGCTATGGCTACACCTTC,CASVGEGYGYTF
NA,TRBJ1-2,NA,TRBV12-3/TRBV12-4,TGTGCCAGCACCGCAGCGGCTAACTATGGCTACACCTTC,CASTAAANYGYTF
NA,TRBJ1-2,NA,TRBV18,TGTGCCAGCTCACCAAAGGAGAGATCCTATGGCTACACCTTC,CASSPKERSYGYTF
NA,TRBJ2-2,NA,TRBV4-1,TGCGCCAGCAGCCAAGGGCTAGCGAACACCGGGGAGCTGTTTTTT,CASSQGLANTGELFF
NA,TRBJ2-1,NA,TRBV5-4,TGTGCCAGCAGCTTGGGGGCAGGAAACAATGAGCAGTTCTTC,CASSLGAGNNEQFF
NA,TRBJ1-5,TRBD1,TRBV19,TGTGCCAGTAGTATGGCCCTTGACAGGGCCTATAGCAATCAGCCCCAGCATTTT,CASSMALDRAYSNQPQHF
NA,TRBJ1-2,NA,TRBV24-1,TGTGCCACCAGTGATAGGGGGTCCTTTGGCTACACCTTC,CATSDRGSFGYTF
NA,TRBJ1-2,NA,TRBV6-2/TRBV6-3,TGTGCCAGCAGCCCCGGCTATGGCTACACCTTC,CASSPGYGYTF
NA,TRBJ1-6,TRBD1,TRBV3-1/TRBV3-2,TGTGCCAGCAGCCAAGCGGGGACAGGAGGGAATTCACCCCTCCACTTT,CASSQAGTGGNSPLHF
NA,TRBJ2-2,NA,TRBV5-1,TGCGCCAGCAGCTTGGACGGAGACACCGGGGAGCTGTTTTTT,CASSLDGDTGELFF
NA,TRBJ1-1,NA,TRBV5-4,TGTGCCAGCAGCTTGGAGACAGGAAGAAAAGGTTTCTTT,CASSLETGRKGFF
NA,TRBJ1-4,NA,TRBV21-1,TGTGCCAGCAGCAAGGGGGGGGCGCGGGATGAAAAACTGTTTTTT,CASSKGGARDEKLFF
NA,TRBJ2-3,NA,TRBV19,TGTGCCAGTAGTACCTGGACTTCTCATCCACCCACAGATACGCAGTATTTT,CASSTWTSHPPTDTQYF
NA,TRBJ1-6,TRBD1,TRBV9,TGTGCCAGCAGCGTCGGTGACAGGGATAATTCACCCCTCCACTTT,CASSVGDRDNSPLHF
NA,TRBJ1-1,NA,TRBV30,TGTGCCTGGAGTGTCCAGGGTGCGACTGAAGCTTTCTTT,CAWSVQGATEAFF
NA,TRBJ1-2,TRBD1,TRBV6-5,TGTGCCAGCAGTTTCCGGGACAGGGGAGGCTACACCTTC,CASSFRDRGGYTF
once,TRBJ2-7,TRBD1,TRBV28,TGTGCCAGCAGCCGGACGACCCGGACAGGGGGCTACGAGCAGTACTTC,CASSRTTRTGGYEQYF
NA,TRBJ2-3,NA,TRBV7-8,TGTGCCAGCAGCTCTACTTCAGATACGCAGTATTTT,CASSSTSDTQYF